This TCR beta chain was captured by sequencing in a study of blood T cell repertoires in COVID-19. Overall study context: The samples span acute and convalescent COVID-19 from the United States, Italy and Spain. PBMCs, B-cell-depleted T cells, or T cells provided the cDNA or gDNA that made up the material.

The germline gives CDR1 SQVTM, CDR2 ANQGSEA. V was shortened by 3 bases and J by 3 bases, with 5 bases between the two germline ends. The CDR3 consists of 11 residues. Authors' analysis steps: By means of reference gene primer amplification, nucleated cell counts were estimated. Using immunoSEQ multiplex PCR, the repertoire was profiled, and TCRdb retains in-frame clones only, with some absent. V, J and clone size were drawn from that table, and D and trimming were deduced from the DNA. The table includes roughly 110,000 clones, 80% detected once. Sequencing used peripheral blood. The sequence was collected from a man in his 70s with acute or convalescent COVID-19. This sequence joins TRBV29-1 and TRBJ1-2; D not resolved. For the CDR3, the DNA is TGCAGCGTTGACCGGGACTATGGCTACACCTTC. Residues: CSVDRDYGYTF.